This entry is about one T cell receptor (beta chain). Germline CDR1 reads LGHDT; CDR2 reads YNNKEL (reference sequence). This CDR3 has 18 amino acids. Trimming cost V 4 bases and J 4 bases; bases outside gene matches: 18. The data stem from a study of blood T cell repertoires in COVID-19. The wider study: T cells, B-cell-depleted T cells, or PBMCs provided the cDNA or gDNA that served as material.

Seattle-derived patients entered the study during active infection and were followed longitudinally. Authors' methods: Estimated nucleated cell counts came from reference gene primer amplification. TCRdb's copy holds only in-frame clones and misses some; the assay was immunoSEQ multiplex PCR. V and J calls and clone size are copied from that table; D and trimming were computed from the DNA. The sample lists approximately 340,000 clones, over 80% occurring once. The specimen sequenced was peripheral blood. The chain recombines TRBV3-1 (or the pseudogene TRBV3-2) with TRBJ2-7, with 8 bases aligning to TRBD2. This clonotype originated in a man aged 25-45 years with COVID-19, enrolled during active disease. The CDR3 DNA reads TGTGCCAGCAGCCTACACGCCGTCTCAGCGGGAGAAATATACGAGCAGTACTTC. Its translation is CASSLHAVSAGEIYEQYF.